This entry lists 9 T cell receptor beta chains sequenced from one sample in a study of early T cells in non-severe SARS-CoV-2 infection. TCRdb itself ran the 5' RACE reads through MiXCR, one entry per CDR3 protein. The profile shows tens of thousands of distinct CDR3 sequences, more than 6% of them singletons. The sequencing input was whole blood. These receptor sequences come from an adult who was a healthcare worker with PCR-confirmed SARS-CoV-2 infection or an uninfected control (not recorded which).

This clonotype has a count of ten or more. The chain combines TRBV15 with TRBJ2-1, with D tentatively TRBD1 (5 bases). The CDR3 totals 13 residues. Trimming took 3 bases from V and 7 from J, leaving 10 bases between them. Germline loops: CDR1 LNHNV, CDR2 YYDKDF (reference sequence). The CDR3 sequence is CATSSKQVNEQFF. CDR3 DNA sequence: TGTGCCACCAGCAGTAAACAGGTTAATGAGCAGTTCTTC.

The genes are TRBV2 and TRBJ2-4, with 7 bases fitting TRBD1. V shed 6 bases, J shed 0 bases, and the junction held 11 bases outside the gene matches. The CDR3 totals 17 residues. Germline loops: CDR1 SNHLY, CDR2 FYNNEI. CDR3 nucleotides: TGTGCCAGCAGGGATGGATGGGACAGCCTAGCCAAAAACATTCAGTACTTC. This gives the protein CASRDGWDSLAKNIQYF.

This clonotype has a handful of counts. This chain joins TRBV7-8 and TRBJ2-3; no reliable D call. V lost 5 bases and J 1 base, leaving 16 bases between the germline ends. Germline V CDR1 and CDR2: SGHVS, FQNEAQ. The CDR3 consists of 16 residues. The CDR3 nucleotides are TGTGCCAGCAGCCCCCCCCGGGTGGCAGGCACAGATACGCAGTATTTT. Amino acid sequence: CASSPPRVAGTDTQYF.

This clonotype was recorded at least ten times. The chain employs TRBV6-5 and TRBJ1-1; the D gene is possibly TRBD1 (6 bases). Trimming left V 0 bases short and J 0 bases short, with 14 bases between. The V gene's germline CDR1 is MNHEY and CDR2 SVGAGI. The CDR3 consists of 17 residues. The CDR3: CASSYSGGWGLNTEAFF. CDR3 nucleotides: TGTGCCAGCAGTTACTCGGGAGGGTGGGGGCTGAACACTGAAGCTTTCTTT.

This clonotype occurred many times. The chain combines TRBV6-5 with TRBJ2-1; D is perhaps TRBD2 (5 bases). Germline assignment: CDR1 MNHEY and CDR2 SVGAGI. CDR3 length: 12 amino acids. V lost 5 bases, J lost 9 bases, and 11 bases lay in between. The CDR3 sequence is CASSRVGSEQFF. In DNA form, the CDR3 reads TGTGCCAGCAGTCGGGTAGGGAGTGAGCAGTTCTTC.

This clonotype has only a few counts. V and J are TRBV6-5 and TRBJ2-3; unclear D gene. V was clipped by 0 bases and J by 3 bases, with 13 bases between them. CDR3 length: 16 residues. Per germline, CDR1 MNHEY and CDR2 SVGAGI. The CDR3 loop is CASSYSVPPGTDTQYF. CDR3 nucleotide sequence: TGTGCCAGCAGTTACTCTGTCCCCCCCGGTACAGATACGCAGTATTTT.

The rearrangement uses TRBV12-3 or TRBV12-4 and TRBJ2-2, with TRBD1 matching 7 bases. This CDR3 is 16 amino acids long. The trim removed 5 bases at V and 7 bases at J, leaving 13 bases unmatched. The CDR3 loop reads CASSPPGTVSSGELFF. The CDR3 bases are TGTGCCAGCAGTCCCCCGGGGACAGTCTCGAGCGGGGAGCTGTTTTTT.

This clonotype appeared many times. V usage is TRBV18 and J usage is TRBJ2-5; TRBD1 or TRBD2 may be the D gene (6 bases each). Trimming shortened V by 2 bases and J by 1 base, and 17 bases separated the two germline ends. CDR1 is KGHSH and CDR2 is LQKENI in the germline V gene. This CDR3 has 17 residues. DNA of the CDR3: TGTGCCAGCTCACCATACGATACGGGGGCGATCCAAGAGACCCAGTACTTC. Its translation is CASSPYDTGAIQETQYF.

The rearrangement links TRBV2 to TRBJ2-1; possibly TRBD1 for D (6 bases). There are 15 residues in the CDR3. V lost 6 bases and J 0 bases, leaving 12 bases between the germline ends. Germline V gives CDR1 SNHLY, CDR2 FYNNEI. CDR3 bases: TGTGCCAGCAGCACGACAGGCAACTCCTACAATGAGCAGTTCTTC. Translating gives CASSTTGNSYNEQFF.